Below are 28 T cell receptor beta chains sequenced from a single sample in a study of cytomegalovirus exposure and HLA in healthy donors. The PCR had 60 Vbeta and 13 Jbeta primers. Sequenced by immunoSEQ multiplex PCR; TCRdb stores in-frame clones only, minus some. The sample holds under 200,000 clones, almost 80% seen once. The material sequenced was PBMCs. These receptors all come from a man between 50 and 59 years old in good health and CMV-seropositive.

The rearrangement joins TRBV6-5 to TRBJ2-1; 8 nucleotides agree with TRBD2. Germline values: CDR1 MNHEY, CDR2 SVGAGI. The CDR3 totals 15 residues. With 1 base clipped from V and 12 bases from J, the junction kept 11 bases outside the gene matches. CDR3 amino acids: CASSYFPGGRDVQFF. As DNA, the CDR3 is TGTGCCAGCAGTTACTTCCCGGGGGGGCGAGACGTGCAGTTCTTC.

This rearrangement joins TRBV28 to TRBJ1-4; D possibly corresponds to TRBD1 (6 bases). CDR3 size: 17 residues. The germline V gene has CDR1 MDHEN and CDR2 SYDVKM. Trimming removed 5 bases at V and 0 bases at J, with 16 bases between. The CDR3 DNA reads as TGTGCCAGCAGTGGGGGCTCGGGTGTTGCAACTAATGAAAAACTGTTTTTT. Its protein product is CASSGGSGVATNEKLFF.

This sequence joins TRBV7-2 and TRBJ2-7; tentatively, D is TRBD1 (6 bases). With 1 base removed from V and 6 bases from J, the gap between germline ends came to 16 bases. This CDR3 is 15 amino acids long. The germline CDR1 and CDR2 sequences are SGHTA and FQGNSA. The CDR3 is CASSLGQGISGEQYF. The CDR3 DNA reads TGTGCCAGCAGCTTAGGGCAGGGGATTTCTGGCGAGCAGTACTTC.

The gene calls are TRBV28 and TRBJ2-5, with a tentative D call TRBD1 (5 bases). Matching the DNA end better, TRBJ2-7 makes the J call doubtful. Germline assignment: CDR1 MDHEN and CDR2 SYDVKM. This CDR3 is built from 15 residues. CDR3 amino acids: CASSPSLGASYEQYF. CDR3 DNA: TGTGCCAGCAGCCCTTCATTAGGGGCCTCCTACGAGCAGTACTTC.

The table lists this clone with a count of one. The J gene is TRBJ1-6, the V gene TRBV5-1, with 9 nucleotides matching TRBD1. This CDR3 comprises 15 residues. Germline CDR1 SGHRS, CDR2 YFSETQ. V shed 3 bases, J shed 7 bases, and the junction held 5 bases outside the gene matches. The CDR3 sequence is CASSWGDRENSPLHF. CDR3 DNA: TGCGCCAGCAGCTGGGGGGACAGGGAAAATTCACCCCTCCACTTT.

This clone was seen a few times. This sequence joins TRBV4-1 and TRBJ2-4; 7 bases match TRBD2. This CDR3 is built from 15 residues. Trimming cost V 0 bases and J 9 bases; bases outside gene matches: 8. Germline assignment: CDR1 MGHRA and CDR2 YSYEKL. The CDR3 is CASSQDWGGWGIQYF. CDR3 DNA: TGCGCCAGCAGCCAAGATTGGGGGGGATGGGGCATTCAGTACTTC.

V usage is TRBV19 and J usage is TRBJ1-5; possibly TRBD1 for D (5 bases). The V end was cut by 5 bases, the J end by 6 bases, with 14 bases between. Germline CDR1 is LNHDA and CDR2 is SQIVND (reference sequence). The CDR3 length is 14 residues. Here the CDR3 reads CASSAFQRGQPQHF. DNA of the CDR3: TGTGCCAGTAGTGCCTTCCAAAGGGGTCAGCCCCAGCATTTT.

The V and J genes are TRBV5-4 and TRBJ2-2, with D maybe TRBD2 (6 bases). There are 16 residues in the CDR3. V was trimmed by 0 bases and J by 3 bases, leaving 12 bases between them. The germline CDR1 and CDR2 sequences are SGHNT and YYREEE (reference sequence). This CDR3 is CASSLARGGDTGELFF. The CDR3 bases are TGTGCCAGCAGCTTGGCACGTGGAGGGGACACCGGGGAGCTGTTTTTT.

The chain couples TRBV5-4 to TRBJ2-7; tentative D call: TRBD1 (5 bases). V was trimmed by 0 bases and J by 1 base, leaving 14 bases between them. There are 16 residues in the CDR3. Germline lookup yields CDR1 SGHNT and CDR2 YYREEE (reference sequence). The DNA for the CDR3 is TGTGCCAGCAGCTTGGGGGGTAGGGCAGGGTCCTACGAGCAGTACGTC. It is translated as CASSLGGRAGSYEQYV.

The V gene is TRBV19, the J gene TRBJ1-2, with D unresolved. The CDR3 runs to 14 residues. Per germline, CDR1 LNHDA and CDR2 SQIVND (reference sequence). The V gene lost 5 bases and the J gene lost 4 bases, with 14 bases spanning the gap. The CDR3 sequence: CASSEGGRFYGYTF. In nucleotides, the CDR3 is TGTGCCAGTAGTGAAGGAGGGAGGTTCTATGGCTACACCTTC.

This chain connects TRBV9 to TRBJ2-7; D is perhaps TRBD2 (6 bases). The CDR3 spans 13 residues. The V gene lost 0 bases and the J gene lost 7 bases, with 11 bases spanning the gap. Germline CDR1 and CDR2: SGDLS and YYNGEE. CDR3 region: CASSVDRRGEQYF. In DNA, the CDR3 is TGTGCCAGCAGCGTAGATCGGCGGGGAGAGCAGTACTTC.

V gene TRBV30 combines with J gene TRBJ1-1; 7 positions agree with TRBD1. The CDR3 is made up of 15 amino acids. The V and J ends lost 3 bases and 5 bases, in that order; junction bases with no gene match: 12. Germline loops: CDR1 GTSNPN, CDR2 SVGIG (reference sequence). The CDR3 loop is CAWSSSSTGRTEAFF. The CDR3 DNA reads as TGTGCCTGGAGCTCCTCCTCGACAGGGAGGACTGAAGCTTTCTTT.

This chain uses TRBV4-2 with TRBJ2-1; D is possibly TRBD1 (7 bases). The CDR3 consists of 18 residues. The V end lost 0 bases, the J end lost 2 bases, and 17 bases lay between the germline ends. CDR1 LGHNA and CDR2 YNFKEQ come from the germline V gene. Here the CDR3 DNA reads TGTGCCAGCAGCCAAGATGCGGCGGGACAGTTTCCCTACAATGAGCAGTTCTTC. This gives the protein CASSQDAAGQFPYNEQFF.

The chain has TRBV10-1 and TRBJ2-2; possibly TRBD2 for D (6 bases). Trimming pared 4 bases from V and 2 bases from J, leaving 11 bases between. Looked up from germline, CDR1 is WNHNN and CDR2 is SYGVQD (reference sequence). The CDR3 runs to 15 residues. The CDR3 loop is CASSAAGTNTGELFF. CDR3 sequence (DNA): TGCGCCAGCAGTGCAGCCGGGACTAACACCGGGGAGCTGTTTTTT.

In its sample, this clone was seen a few times. The chain uses TRBV21-1 and TRBJ1-5; the table calls TRBD1, which could not be checked here. TRBV21-1 is termed a pseudogene. The CDR3 runs 14 residues. CDR3 in DNA: TGTGCCAGCGGACGGACAGATCCCCTCCCGCCCCAGCATTTT. Its protein product is CASGRTDPLPPQHF.

To note about this clone: The junction and the germline gene differ at one end; a read error may be behind it. This chain links TRBV7-8 with TRBJ2-7; 8 nucleotides agree with TRBD1. Germline V CDR1 and CDR2: SGHVS, FQNEAQ. The CDR3 consists of 14 residues. The CDR3 DNA reads as TGTGCCAGCAGCTTCTCCGGGACAGGTTACGGGCAGTACTTC. This sequence encodes CASSFSGTGYGQYF.

The chain links TRBV4-1 to TRBJ1-5, with D possibly TRBD1 on 5 matching bases. Trimming stripped 2 bases from V and 0 bases from J, with 17 bases between. This CDR3 is 18 amino acids long. Germline CDR1 is MGHRA and CDR2 is YSYEKL. Here the CDR3 reads CASSQFIEGAGSNQPQHF. In nucleotides, the CDR3 is TGCGCCAGCAGCCAATTCATAGAAGGGGCTGGTAGCAATCAGCCCCAGCATTTT.

The CDR3 sequence: CSVFRGPPTEAFF. CDR3 nucleotides: TGCAGCGTTTTCAGGGGGCCCCCCACTGAAGCTTTCTTT. J is TRBJ1-1 and V is TRBV29-1; 8 nucleotides match TRBD1. The CDR3 runs 13 residues. V lost 5 bases and J lost 4; bases outside the gene matches: 6. Germline V gives CDR1 SQVTM, CDR2 ANQGSEA.

The chain links TRBV27 to TRBJ2-7; maybe TRBD1 (5 bases). The CDR3 has 13 residues. Germline CDR1 is MNHEY and CDR2 is SMNVEV (reference sequence). Deletions cut 8 bases from V and 1 base from J, with 12 bases between. The CDR3 spells CASRAGHSYEQYF. DNA of the CDR3: TGTGCCAGCCGGGCAGGGCATTCCTACGAGCAGTACTTC.

The V gene is TRBV29-1, the J gene TRBJ2-1; 9 nucleotides line up with TRBD2. Germline lookup yields CDR1 SQVTM and CDR2 ANQGSEA. This CDR3 has 15 residues. The V segment lost 0 bases and the J segment 8 bases; nucleotides outside the gene matches: 8. In nucleotides, the CDR3 is TGCAGCGTTGAAGATGGTGGTAGCGGGGGATATGAGCAGTTCTTC. This gives the protein CSVEDGGSGGYEQFF.

A few counts support this clone. The chain combines TRBV5-1 with TRBJ2-1, with TRBD2 as a possible D gene (6 bases). Germline V lookup: CDR1 SGHRS, CDR2 YFSETQ. The ends were cut back, 5 bases at V and 0 bases at J, with 12 bases in the middle. The CDR3 loop spans 15 amino acids. Written as DNA, the CDR3 is TGCGCCAGCAGAGGAGGGATGAGCTCCTACAATGAGCAGTTCTTC. It is translated as CASRGGMSSYNEQFF.

The J gene is TRBJ1-3, the V gene TRBV5-4; possibly TRBD1 for D (6 bases). Germline loops: CDR1 SGHNT, CDR2 YYREEE (reference sequence). The CDR3 runs to 15 residues. V was cut by 4 bases and J by 7 bases, with 18 bases left in between. The CDR3 sequence is CASSKSAGASNTIYF. For the CDR3, the DNA is TGTGCCAGCAGCAAGTCGGCGGGGGCTTCGAACACCATATATTTT.

This sequence joins TRBV10-3 and TRBJ1-2; TRBD1 agrees at 7 bases. The CDR3 runs to 15 residues. CDR1 is ENHRY and CDR2 is SYGVKD in the germline V gene. The V and J ends lost 0 bases and 3 bases, in that order; junction bases with no gene match: 4. CDR3 protein: CAISESGDSYYGYTF. For the CDR3, the DNA is TGTGCCATCAGTGAGTCGGGGGACAGCTACTATGGCTACACCTTC.

The chain carries TRBV28 and TRBJ1-2; D ambiguous. V was trimmed by 7 bases and J by 8 bases, leaving 11 bases between them. Germline values: CDR1 MDHEN, CDR2 SYDVKM. There are 11 residues in the CDR3. The CDR3: CASTSNGGYTF. CDR3 DNA sequence: TGTGCCAGCACCTCCAACGGGGGCTACACCTTC.

The chain joins TRBV5-4 to TRBJ2-7; TRBD1 agrees at 7 bases. This CDR3 spans 14 amino acids. J gave up 1 base and V 4 bases, and 5 bases lay outside the gene matches. Germline loops: CDR1 SGHNT, CDR2 YYREEE (reference sequence). CDR3 loop: CASSKRQGSYEQYF. The CDR3, as DNA: TGTGCCAGCAGCAAACGACAGGGATCCTACGAGCAGTACTTC.

This rearrangement joins TRBV7-2 to TRBJ1-6; D might be TRBD1 (6 bases). This CDR3 has 14 amino acids. The germline V gene encodes CDR1 SGHTA and CDR2 FQGNSA. V was clipped by 4 bases and J by 7 bases, with 11 bases between them. CDR3 protein: CASSSTGRNSPLHF. CDR3 coding DNA: TGTGCCAGCAGCTCGACAGGTCGGAATTCACCCCTCCACTTT.

V gene TRBV5-6 combines with J gene TRBJ2-3; no clear D gene. Germline CDR1 SGHDT, CDR2 YYEEEE. V was pared by 2 bases and J by 6 bases, with 10 bases between. The CDR3 covers 13 residues. DNA for the CDR3: TGTGCCAGCAGCTTACAAGTGTCGGATACGCAGTATTTT. This gives the protein CASSLQVSDTQYF. Variable domain in full (rest from reference TRBV5-6 and TRBJ2-3): DAGVTQSPTHLIKTRGQQVTLRCSPKSGHDTVSWYQQALGQGPQFIFQYYEEEERQRGNFPDRFSGHQFPNYSSELNVNALLLGDSALYLCASSLQVSDTQYFGPGTRLTVL.

As for this clone: Within the sample, other DNA sequences also encode this same CDR3. CDR3: CASSDGQGFSYNSPLHF. The CDR3 coding sequence is TGTGCCAGCAGTGACGGACAGGGGTTCTCCTATAATTCACCCCTCCACTTT. The chain has TRBV6-1 and TRBJ1-6; 9 positions match TRBD1. The trim removed 3 bases at V and 0 bases at J, leaving 3 bases unmatched. From germline, CDR1 is MNHNS and CDR2 SASEGT. The CDR3 has 17 residues.